The clone carrying this T cell receptor (beta chain) was counted once. Germline lookup yields CDR1 MNHEY and CDR2 SVGAGI. The V segment lost 8 bases and the J segment 5 bases; nucleotides outside the gene matches: 6. This CDR3 is 13 amino acids long. In the study's own analysis: Quantification of nucleated cells was approximated via reference gene primer amplification. Measured with immunoSEQ multiplex PCR; TCRdb has only the in-frame clones, and not every one. V and J calls and clone size follow that table, whereas D and trimming were derived from the DNA. The sample lists roughly 120,000 clones; over 65% were seen once. The data are from a study of blood T cell repertoires in COVID-19. At the level of the study: Some COVID-19 samples were acute and others convalescent; all came from the United States, Italy and Spain. PBMCs, B-cell-depleted T cells, or T cells were the source of the cDNA or gDNA that made up the material.

The chain joins TRBV6-5 to TRBJ1-5; 7 bases line up with TRBD1. The sequencing input was peripheral blood. The receptor's source is a man aged 65 to 79 with acute or convalescent COVID-19. The CDR3 protein is CASGTASYQPQHF. CDR3 nucleotide sequence: TGTGCCAGCGGGACAGCTTCCTATCAGCCCCAGCATTTT.